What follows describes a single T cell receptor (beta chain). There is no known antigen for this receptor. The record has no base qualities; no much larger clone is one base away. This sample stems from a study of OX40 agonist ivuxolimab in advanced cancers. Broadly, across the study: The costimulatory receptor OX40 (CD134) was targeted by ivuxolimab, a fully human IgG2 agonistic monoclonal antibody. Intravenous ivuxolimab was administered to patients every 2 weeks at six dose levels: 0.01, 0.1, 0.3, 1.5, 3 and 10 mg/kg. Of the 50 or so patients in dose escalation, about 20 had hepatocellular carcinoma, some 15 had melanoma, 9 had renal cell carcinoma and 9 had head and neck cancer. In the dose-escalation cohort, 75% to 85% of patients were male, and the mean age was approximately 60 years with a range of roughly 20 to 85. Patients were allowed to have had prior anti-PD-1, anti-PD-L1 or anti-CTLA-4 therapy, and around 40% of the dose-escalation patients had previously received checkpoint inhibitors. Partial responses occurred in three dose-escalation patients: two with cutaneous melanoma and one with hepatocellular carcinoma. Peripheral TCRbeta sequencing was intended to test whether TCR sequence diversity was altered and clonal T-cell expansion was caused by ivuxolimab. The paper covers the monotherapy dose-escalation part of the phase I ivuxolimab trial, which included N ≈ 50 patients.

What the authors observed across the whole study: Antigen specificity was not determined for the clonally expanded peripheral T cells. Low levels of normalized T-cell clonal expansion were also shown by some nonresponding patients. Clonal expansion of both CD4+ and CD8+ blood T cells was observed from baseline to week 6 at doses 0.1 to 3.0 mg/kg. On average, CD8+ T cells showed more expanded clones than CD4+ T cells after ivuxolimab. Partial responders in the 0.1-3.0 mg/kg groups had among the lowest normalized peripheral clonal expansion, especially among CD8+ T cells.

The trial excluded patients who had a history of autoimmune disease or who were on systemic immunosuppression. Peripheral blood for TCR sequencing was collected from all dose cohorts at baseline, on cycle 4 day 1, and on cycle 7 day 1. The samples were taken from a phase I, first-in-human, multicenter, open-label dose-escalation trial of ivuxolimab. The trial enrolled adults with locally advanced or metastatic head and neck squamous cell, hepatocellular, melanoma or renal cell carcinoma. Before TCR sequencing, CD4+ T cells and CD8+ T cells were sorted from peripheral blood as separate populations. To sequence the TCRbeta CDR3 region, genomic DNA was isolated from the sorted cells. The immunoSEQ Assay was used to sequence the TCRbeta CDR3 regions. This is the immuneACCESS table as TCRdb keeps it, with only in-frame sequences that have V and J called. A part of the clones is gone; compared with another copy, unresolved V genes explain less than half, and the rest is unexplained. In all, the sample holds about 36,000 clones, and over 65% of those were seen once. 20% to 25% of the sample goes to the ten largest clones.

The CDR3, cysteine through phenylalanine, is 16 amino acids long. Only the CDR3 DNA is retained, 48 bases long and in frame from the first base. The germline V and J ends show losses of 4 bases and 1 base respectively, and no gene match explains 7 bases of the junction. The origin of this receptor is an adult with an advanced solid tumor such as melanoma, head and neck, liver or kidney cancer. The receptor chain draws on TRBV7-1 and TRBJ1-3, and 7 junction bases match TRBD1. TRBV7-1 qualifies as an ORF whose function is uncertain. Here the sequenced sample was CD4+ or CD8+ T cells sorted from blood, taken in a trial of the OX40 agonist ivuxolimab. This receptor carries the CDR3 CASSLVQGSSGNTIYF. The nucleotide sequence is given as TGTGCCAGCAGCTTAGTACAGGGGTCTTCTGGAAACACCATATATTTT.